The 21 T cell receptor beta chains presented below share a single source sample, sequenced in a study of T-cell reconstitution after alpha-beta-depleted transplantation in children. Unique molecular identifiers featured in how the TCRbeta library was prepared. Each CDR3 protein gets one entry after TCRdb re-called the PCR reads with MiXCR. In the table there are 450,000 to 700,000 distinct CDR3 sequences, 25% to 30% of which are singletons. This specimen consisted of PBMCs, obtained before TCRalphabeta/CD19-depleted stem cell transplant. The receptors here all came from a boy less than two years old with Wiskott-Aldrich syndrome, due to receive a stem cell transplant.

The chain couples TRBV2 to TRBJ2-2, with 14 nucleotides matching TRBD2. The CDR3 contains 17 residues. Trimming cost V 6 bases and J 2 bases; bases outside gene matches: 5. Germline CDR1 SNHLY, CDR2 FYNNEI. The CDR3 region is CASRKTSGRVNTGELFF. CDR3 nucleotide sequence: TGTGCCAGCAGGAAGACTAGCGGGAGGGTAAACACCGGGGAGCTGTTTTTT.

This clonotype was counted between two and nine times. The V call is TRBV20-1, the J call TRBJ2-2; TRBD1 might be the D (6 bases). CDR3 length: 14 residues. The V and J ends lost 3 bases and 6 bases respectively, with 14 bases between them. The V gene's germline CDR1 is DFQATT and CDR2 SNEGSKA (reference sequence). CDR3 sequence reads: CSARAITGPGELFF. CDR3 bases: TGCAGTGCTAGGGCGATAACAGGGCCCGGGGAGCTGTTTTTT.

This chain uses TRBV12-3 or TRBV12-4 with TRBJ2-2, with D unresolved. The CDR3 runs to 15 residues. V lost 3 bases and J 5 bases, leaving 13 bases between the germline ends. CDR3 sequence (DNA): TGTGCCAGCAGTTTGAACCGCCTGATTACCGGGGAGCTGTTTTTT. Amino acids: CASSLNRLITGELFF.

The rearrangement joins TRBV4-1 to TRBJ1-1; D gene uncertain. V lost 1 base, J lost 6 bases, and 18 bases lay in between. The CDR3 consists of 16 residues. Germline V gene sequence: CDR1 MGHRA, CDR2 YSYEKL. For the CDR3, the DNA is TGCGCCAGCAGCCAAGTTGTTATGGGTGTCCTACCTGAAGCTTTCTTT. It encodes CASSQVVMGVLPEAFF.

The chain uses TRBV11-2 and TRBJ2-1; D not resolved. CDR1 is SGHAT and CDR2 is FQNNGV in the germline V gene. CDR3 length: 13 residues. V lost 6 bases, J lost 3 bases, and 9 bases lay in between. CDR3 nucleotides: TGTGCCAGCAGTTCAAGGTTCTACAATGAGCAGTTCTTC. It specifies CASSSRFYNEQFF.

This clonotype was detected a few times. This rearrangement joins TRBV7-3 to TRBJ2-1; 11 bases are shared with TRBD2. With 5 bases clipped from V and 3 bases from J, the junction kept 12 bases outside the gene matches. The CDR3 runs 18 residues. Germline CDR1 reads SGHTA; CDR2 reads FQGTGA. The CDR3 region has the DNA TGTGCCAGCAGCCTCGGGCTAGCGGGAGGAAGTTTCTACAATGAGCAGTTCTTC. This codes for CASSLGLAGGSFYNEQFF.

The chain uses TRBV5-1 and TRBJ2-2, with D perhaps matching TRBD2 (6 bases). The CDR3 is 15 amino acids. Trimming cost V 4 bases and J 2 bases, with 12 bases left between them. The germline V gene encodes CDR1 SGHRS and CDR2 YFSETQ. CDR3 in amino acids: CASSAGTHNTGELFF. CDR3 nucleotide sequence: TGCGCCAGCAGCGCCGGGACTCATAACACCGGGGAGCTGTTTTTT.

The chain joins TRBV7-2 to TRBJ1-1; the match to TRBD1 covers 7 bases. This CDR3 comprises 15 residues. V lost 3 bases to trimming and J lost 1 base; unmatched junction nucleotides: 5. Germline assignment: CDR1 SGHTA and CDR2 FQGNSA. In DNA, the CDR3 is TGTGCCAGCAGCTTCGGAGACAGGGCGAACACTGAAGCTTTCTTT. It is translated as CASSFGDRANTEAFF.

Only a few counts were recorded for this clonotype. This rearrangement joins TRBV10-3 to TRBJ2-2; unclear D gene. Germline-derived CDR1 and CDR2 are ENHRY and SYGVKD. V was cut by 6 bases and J by 6 bases, with 11 bases left in between. The CDR3 consists of 13 residues. The CDR3 loop is CAISEYMAGELFF. DNA for the CDR3: TGTGCCATCAGCGAATACATGGCCGGGGAGCTGTTTTTT.

The chain combines TRBV7-9 with TRBJ2-4; 8 nucleotides line up with TRBD2. The length of the CDR3 is 16 residues. J lost 4 bases, V lost 0 bases, and 5 bases had no gene match. Germline V gene lookup returns CDR1 SEHNR and CDR2 FQNEAQ (reference sequence). Here the CDR3 DNA reads TGTGCCAGCAGCTTAGCGGGTAGCGGGAAAAAAAACATTCAGTACTTC. Translated: CASSLAGSGKKNIQYF.

This clonotype was counted at least ten times. V and J are TRBV5-1 and TRBJ2-6; D unclear. CDR3 length equals 14 residues. CDR1 and CDR2 (germline): SGHRS, YFSETQ. Trimming removed 5 bases from V and 0 bases from J, with 6 bases in between. The DNA for the CDR3 is TGCGCCAGCAGGGTCATCTCTGGGGCCAACGTCCTGACTTTC. It translates to CASRVISGANVLTF.

The chain links TRBV20-1 to TRBJ2-1; D is possibly TRBD1 (5 bases). Germline CDR1 reads DFQATT; CDR2 reads SNEGSKA (reference sequence). This CDR3 is 15 amino acids long. Trimming cost V 6 bases and J 3 bases, with 18 bases left between them. The CDR3 is CSALGLSLGYNEQFF. CDR3 DNA sequence: TGCAGTGCCCTGGGGCTATCTTTGGGCTACAATGAGCAGTTCTTC.

In its sample, this clonotype was seen a few times. The chain recombines TRBV20-1 with TRBJ2-7; 10 nucleotides match TRBD2. The CDR3 has 12 amino acids. Trimming took 6 bases from V and 6 from J; bases not matched to a gene: 5. Germline CDR1 reads DFQATT; CDR2 reads SNEGSKA (reference sequence). Here the CDR3 reads CSATRTSGEQYF. In nucleotides, the CDR3 is TGCAGTGCCACGAGGACTAGCGGCGAGCAGTACTTC.

In its sample, this clonotype was seen many times. A junction boundary mismatches the germline segment, possibly from a read error. The chain has TRBV5-1 and TRBJ1-1, with 9 positions matching TRBD1. Per germline, CDR1 SGHRS and CDR2 YFSETQ. The CDR3 sequence is 14 residues long. Here the CDR3 reads CASSLTGGNTEAFF. In DNA, the CDR3 is TGTGCCAGCAGCTTGACAGGGGGGAACACTGAAGCTTTCTTT.

J is TRBJ2-7 and V is TRBV18; TRBD1 might be the D (5 bases). This CDR3 spans 14 amino acids. V dropped 4 bases and J dropped 3 bases, with 13 bases sitting between them. The germline gives CDR1 KGHSH, CDR2 LQKENI. This CDR3 reads CASSQDTLYYEQYF. CDR3 nucleotides: TGTGCCAGCTCACAGGACACCCTATACTACGAGCAGTACTTC.

The chain has TRBV12-3 or TRBV12-4 and TRBJ2-1; 11 bases are shared with TRBD2. Trimming took 4 bases from V and 8 from J; bases not matched to a gene: 10. The CDR3 is made up of 16 amino acids. CDR3 DNA sequence: TGTGCCAGCAGTTCACACGTAGCGGGAGGGGGCGATGAGCAGTTCTTC. Translating gives CASSSHVAGGGDEQFF.

This clonotype was detected only a few times. The chain recombines TRBV6-1 with TRBJ2-2; 7 bases are a match to TRBD2. V lost 6 bases and J lost 6; bases outside the gene matches: 4. The CDR3 runs 13 residues. The germline V gene has CDR1 MNHNS and CDR2 SASEGT. The CDR3 loop reads CASRSRGAGELFF. The DNA of the CDR3 is TGTGCCAGCAGGTCCCGGGGGGCCGGGGAGCTGTTTTTT.

This clonotype was seen a handful of times. This chain uses TRBV20-1 with TRBJ2-1; 10 bases match TRBD2. Looked up from germline, CDR1 is DFQATT and CDR2 is SNEGSKA (reference sequence). The CDR3 covers 14 residues. Unmatched junction bases numbered 7, after V lost 6 bases and J lost 5 bases. The CDR3: CSALSGRAHNEQFF. DNA for the CDR3: TGCAGTGCCCTAAGCGGGAGGGCCCACAATGAGCAGTTCTTC.

The rearrangement uses TRBV5-1 and TRBJ1-2, with 9 bases that match TRBD1. Germline-derived CDR1 and CDR2 are SGHRS and YFSETQ. V shed 3 bases and J 5 bases; nucleotides not matched to a gene: 5. This CDR3 has 14 amino acids. The CDR3 here is CASSSAGQGYGYTF. In nucleotides, the CDR3 is TGCGCCAGCAGCTCGGCGGGACAGGGATATGGCTACACCTTC.

This clonotype was seen a handful of times. The rearrangement links TRBV4-1 to TRBJ2-7; D remains ambiguous. The CDR3 runs to 15 residues. Germline CDR1 reads MGHRA; CDR2 reads YSYEKL. The V end was cut by 1 base, the J end by 2 bases, with 12 bases between. CDR3 protein: CASSQVALKTYEQYF. CDR3 bases: TGCGCCAGCAGCCAAGTAGCTCTAAAGACCTACGAGCAGTACTTC.

This clonotype was counted only a few times. As DNA, the CDR3 is TGCGCCAGCAGCTTGAGGTCACTGGGGAACAATGAGCAGTTCTTC. As protein: CASSLRSLGNNEQFF. The genes are TRBV5-1 and TRBJ2-1; D gene unclear. Between the trimmed V and J ends, which lost 1 base and 5 bases, there was a span of 13 bases. This CDR3 contains 15 residues. The germline CDR1 and CDR2 sequences are SGHRS and YFSETQ.